This T cell receptor beta chain emerged from a study of cytomegalovirus exposure and HLA in healthy donors. 13 Jbeta primers and 60 Vbeta primers were used for the PCR. The table came from immunoSEQ multiplex PCR; TCRdb's copy has only in-frame clones and leaves some out. The sample records about 130,000 clones, approximately 84% being singletons. The CDR3 sequence is 14 residues long. The V gene end was trimmed by 6 bases and the J gene end by 8 bases; junction bases not matched to a gene: 6. CDR1 and CDR2 (germline): MNHNS, SASEGT. This clonotype was obtained from a boy younger than 10 in good health and CMV-seronegative. This sequence joins TRBV6-1 and TRBJ2-1; 11 nucleotides align to TRBD1. The sample consisted of PBMCs. The CDR3 sequence is CASSGGQGADEQFF. The CDR3 DNA reads as TGTGCCAGCAGCGGTGGACAGGGGGCCGATGAGCAGTTCTTC.